Listed here are 4 T cell receptor beta chains from one sample, sequenced in a study of blood T cell repertoires in COVID-19. Clones were read by immunoSEQ multiplex PCR, and TCRdb kept only the in-frame ones, dropping some. The sample lists about 130,000 clones; approximately 80% were seen once. The sample taken for sequencing was peripheral blood. The receptors originated from a man older than 75 with acute or convalescent COVID-19.

In its sample, this clone was seen once. In DNA, the CDR3 is TGTGCCAGCATGCCACGGGACAGGGGGCTTCGGAACACTGAAGCTTTCTTT. Its translation: CASMPRDRGLRNTEAFF. This chain joins TRBV11-2 and TRBJ1-1; TRBD1 matches 12 bases. The CDR3 is made up of 17 amino acids. Germline CDR1 reads SGHAT; CDR2 reads FQNNGV. The junction had 10 bases not matched to a gene; V was cut back by 7 bases and J by 1 base. Filled out from reference TRBV11-2 and TRBJ1-1, the complete variable domain reads EAGVAQSPRYKIIEKRQSVAFWCNPISGHATLYWYQQILGQGPKLLIQFQNNGVVDDSQLPKDRFSAERLKGVDSTLKIQPAKLEDSAVYLCASMPRDRGLRNTEAFFGQGTRLTVV.

J is TRBJ2-7 and V is TRBV5-8, with 9 bases lining up with TRBD1. CDR1 and CDR2 (germline): SGHTS, YDEGEE. V shed 2 bases and J 4 bases; nucleotides not matched to a gene: 10. The length of the CDR3 is 16 residues. The DNA for the CDR3 is TGTGCCAGCAGCTTCCCGCCGGGACAGGGTAGTTACGAGCAGTACTTC. Its protein product is CASSFPPGQGSYEQYF.

The chain combines TRBV4-2 with TRBJ2-1; 11 nucleotides align to TRBD2. The germline V gene has CDR1 LGHNA and CDR2 YNFKEQ. Trimming took 0 bases from V and 4 from J; bases not matched to a gene: 5. This CDR3 is 17 amino acids long. Here the CDR3 DNA reads TGTGCCAGCAGCCAAGAGCTAGCGGGGGGAGGATACAATGAGCAGTTCTTC. This gives the protein CASSQELAGGGYNEQFF.

The V call is TRBV2, the J call TRBJ2-3; 7 bases are shared with TRBD2. The V gene end was trimmed by 8 bases and the J gene end by 8 bases; junction bases not matched to a gene: 10. The CDR3 has 13 residues. The germline CDR1 and CDR2 sequences are SNHLY and FYNNEI. The CDR3 coding sequence is TGTGCCAGCGGGGGAGATACTAGCGCTACGCAGTATTTT. Translating gives CASGGDTSATQYF. Complete variable domain (other parts from reference TRBV2 and TRBJ2-3): EPEVTQTPSHQVTQMGQEVILRCVPISNHLYFYWYRQILGQKVEFLVSFYNNEISEKSEIFDDQFSVERPDGSNFTLKIRSTKLEDSAMYFCASGGDTSATQYFGPGTRLTVL.